This T cell receptor beta chain appears in the sequencing data of a study of CD8 T cells in Susac syndrome. It was with random hexamers that about 0.45 to 1 ug RNA was reverse transcribed. TCRdb used MiXCR to reprocess the immunoSEQ multiplex PCR reads, holding one entry per CDR3 protein. The table lists 200,000 to 250,000 distinct CDR3 sequences, about 94% of them singletons. This TCR was recovered from a human donor with Susac syndrome. The sample comprised CD4+ T cells from PBMCs.

The CDR3 spells CASSPTNRELFF. The CDR3 coding sequence is TGTGCCAGCAGTCCAACCAACCGGGAGCTGTTTTTT. V usage is TRBV12-3 or TRBV12-4 and J usage is TRBJ2-2, with D unclear. The CDR3 sequence is 12 residues long. The ends were cut back, 5 bases at V and 9 bases at J, with 10 bases in the middle.